This section outlines one T cell receptor beta chain sequence together with its context. What antigen it recognizes has not been identified. Base-call qualities are not available, and no considerably larger clone is one nucleotide away. The sample is drawn from a study of T cell changes during pregnancy in multiple sclerosis (dated 2019 in TCRdb). Some background on the complete study: The study examined how the T cell repertoire changed over the course of pregnancy in women with multiple sclerosis.

Library construction relied on the immunoSEQ multiplex PCR assay. Entries here come from immuneACCESS through TCRdb and include only in-frame sequences with V and J called. Some clones fail to appear in such tables; in the studies checked, an unresolved V gene covers under half of the shortfall, and the cause of the remainder is unknown. The sample table shows about 74,000 clones, and about nine tenths are seen once. Of the sample, 3.7% is held by the ten largest clones. The V end loses 6 bases and the J end loses 4 bases, and a stretch of 13 bases separates them. Its CDR3 holds 14 amino acids, cysteine through phenylalanine. Only CDR3 DNA is held: 42 bases, read in frame from base 1. Sequences KGHSH (CDR1) and LQKENI (CDR2) are obtained from the germline V gene.

This sequence was found in a female donor in good health, enrolled as a control in a pregnancy study. Sample: peripheral blood, taken after pregnancy. The sequence links TRBV18 to TRBJ2-1, with a weak D call of TRBD2 (6 bases match). The DNA sequence reads TGTGCCAGCTCCTGGACTATAAATTACAATGAGCAGTTCTTC. The resulting protein is CASSWTINYNEQFF. Here the CDR3 is joined to the reference TRBV18 and TRBJ2-1 genes, and the full variable domain is: NAGVMQNPRHLVRRRGQEARLRCSPMKGHSHVYWYRQLPEEGLKFMVYLQKENIIDESGMPKERFSAEFPKEGPSILRIQQVVRGDSAAYFCASSWTINYNEQFFGPGTRLTVL.